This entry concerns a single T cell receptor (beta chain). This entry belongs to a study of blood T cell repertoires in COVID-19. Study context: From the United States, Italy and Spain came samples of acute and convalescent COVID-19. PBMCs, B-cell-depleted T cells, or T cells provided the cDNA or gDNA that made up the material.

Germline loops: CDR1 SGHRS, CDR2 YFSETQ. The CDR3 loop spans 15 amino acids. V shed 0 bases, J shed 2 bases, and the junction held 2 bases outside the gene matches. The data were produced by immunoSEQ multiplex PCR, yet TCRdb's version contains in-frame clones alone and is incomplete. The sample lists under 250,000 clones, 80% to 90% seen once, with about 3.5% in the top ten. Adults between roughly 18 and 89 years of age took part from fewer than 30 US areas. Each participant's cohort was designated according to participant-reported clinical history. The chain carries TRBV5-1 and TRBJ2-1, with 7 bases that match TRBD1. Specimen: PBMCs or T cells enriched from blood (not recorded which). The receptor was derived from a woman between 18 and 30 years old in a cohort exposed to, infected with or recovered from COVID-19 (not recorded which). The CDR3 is CASSLDQGAYNEQFF. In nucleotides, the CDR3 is TGCGCCAGCAGCTTGGATCAGGGGGCCTACAATGAGCAGTTCTTC.